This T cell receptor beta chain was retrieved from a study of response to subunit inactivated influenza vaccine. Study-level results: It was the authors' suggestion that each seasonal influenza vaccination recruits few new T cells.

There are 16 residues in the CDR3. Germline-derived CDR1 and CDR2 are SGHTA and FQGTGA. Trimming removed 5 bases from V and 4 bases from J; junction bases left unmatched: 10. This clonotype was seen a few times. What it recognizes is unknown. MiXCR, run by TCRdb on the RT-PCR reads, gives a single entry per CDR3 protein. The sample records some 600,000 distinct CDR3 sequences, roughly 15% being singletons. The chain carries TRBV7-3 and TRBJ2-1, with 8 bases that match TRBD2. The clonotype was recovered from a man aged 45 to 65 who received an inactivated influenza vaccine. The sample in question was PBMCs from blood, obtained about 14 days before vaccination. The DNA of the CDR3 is TGTGCCAGCAGCACCACGGGGGGGGAACCTTACAATGAGCAGTTCTTC. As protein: CASSTTGGEPYNEQFF.